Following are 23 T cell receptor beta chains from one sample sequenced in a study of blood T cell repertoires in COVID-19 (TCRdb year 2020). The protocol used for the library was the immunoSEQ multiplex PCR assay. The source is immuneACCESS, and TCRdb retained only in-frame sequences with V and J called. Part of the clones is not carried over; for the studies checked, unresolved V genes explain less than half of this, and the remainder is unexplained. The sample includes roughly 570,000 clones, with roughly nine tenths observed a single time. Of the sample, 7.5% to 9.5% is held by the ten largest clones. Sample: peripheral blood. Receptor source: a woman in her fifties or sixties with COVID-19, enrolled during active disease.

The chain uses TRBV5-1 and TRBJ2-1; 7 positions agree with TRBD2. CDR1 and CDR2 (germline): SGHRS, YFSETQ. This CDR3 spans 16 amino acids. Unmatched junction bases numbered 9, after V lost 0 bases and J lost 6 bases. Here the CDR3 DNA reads TGCGCCAGCAGCTTGGCTGGGGGGGTAGTTGCCAATGAGCAGTTCTTC. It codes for CASSLAGGVVANEQFF. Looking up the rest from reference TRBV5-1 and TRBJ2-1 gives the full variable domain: KAGVTQTPRYLIKTRGQQVTLSCSPISGHRSVSWYQQTPGQGLQFLFEYFSETQRNKGNFPGRFSGRQFSNSRSEMNVSTLELGDSALYLCASSLAGGVVANEQFFGPGTRLTVL.

Here the CDR3 DNA reads TGTGCCAGCAGCGAACGGGACAGATACGAGCAGTACTTC. This codes for CASSERDRYEQYF. The chain carries TRBV7-9 and TRBJ2-7, with 7 bases that match TRBD1. There are 13 residues in the CDR3. Per the germline V gene, CDR1 is SEHNR and CDR2 is FQNEAQ (reference sequence). Trimming removed 5 bases from V and 4 bases from J; junction bases left unmatched: 5.

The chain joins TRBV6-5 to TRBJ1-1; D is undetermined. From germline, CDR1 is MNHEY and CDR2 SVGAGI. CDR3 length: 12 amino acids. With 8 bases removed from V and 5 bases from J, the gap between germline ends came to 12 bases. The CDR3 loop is CASGRPGTEAFF. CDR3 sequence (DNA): TGTGCCAGCGGGAGGCCCGGGACTGAAGCTTTCTTT.

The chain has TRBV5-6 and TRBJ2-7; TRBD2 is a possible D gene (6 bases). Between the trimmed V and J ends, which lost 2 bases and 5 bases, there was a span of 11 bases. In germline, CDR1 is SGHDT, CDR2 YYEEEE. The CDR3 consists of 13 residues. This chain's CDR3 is CASSLWGRNEQYF. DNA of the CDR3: TGTGCCAGCAGCTTATGGGGGAGGAACGAGCAGTACTTC.

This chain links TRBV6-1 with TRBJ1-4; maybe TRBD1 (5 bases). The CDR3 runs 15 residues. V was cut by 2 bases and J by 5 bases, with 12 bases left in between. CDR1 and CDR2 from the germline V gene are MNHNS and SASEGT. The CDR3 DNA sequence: TGTGCCAGCAGTGAATCGGCAGGGTTGAATGAAAAACTGTTTTTT. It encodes CASSESAGLNEKLFF.

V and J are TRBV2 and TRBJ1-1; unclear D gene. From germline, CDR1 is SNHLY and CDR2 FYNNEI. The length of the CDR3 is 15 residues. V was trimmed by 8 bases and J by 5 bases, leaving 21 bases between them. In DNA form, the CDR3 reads TGTGCCAGCGGGAGTGTCGGGATTTCGAGTACTGAAGCTTTCTTT. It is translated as CASGSVGISSTEAFF.

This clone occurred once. The CDR3 is CSASGRGRGDTEAFF. In DNA form, the CDR3 reads TGCAGTGCTAGTGGCAGGGGGCGAGGGGACACTGAAGCTTTCTTT. V usage is TRBV20-1 and J usage is TRBJ1-1, with TRBD1 identical over 8 bases. The CDR3 contains 15 residues. The V gene's germline CDR1 is DFQATT and CDR2 SNEGSKA (reference sequence). V gave up 3 bases and J gave up 3 bases; unmatched junction bases: 9.

In DNA form, the CDR3 reads TGTGCCACCAGTGCAGTAGGAGGGCTCACAGATACGCAGTATTTT. It yields the protein CATSAVGGLTDTQYF. The rearrangement uses TRBV24-1 and TRBJ2-3, with D tentatively TRBD2 (6 bases). Trimming pared 5 bases from V and 2 bases from J, leaving 13 bases between. Germline V lookup: CDR1 KGHDR, CDR2 SFDVKD. The length of the CDR3 is 15 residues.

The CDR3, as DNA: TGTGCCAGCAGCCAAGATACGGGACAGAGGAACACTGAAGCTTTCTTT. Its protein is CASSQDTGQRNTEAFF. This chain links TRBV3-1 (or the pseudogene TRBV3-2) with TRBJ1-1, with 7 bases fitting TRBD1. J gave up 1 base and V 0 bases, and 5 bases lay outside the gene matches. The CDR3 covers 16 residues. Germline-derived CDR1 and CDR2 are LGHDT and YNNKEL (reference sequence).

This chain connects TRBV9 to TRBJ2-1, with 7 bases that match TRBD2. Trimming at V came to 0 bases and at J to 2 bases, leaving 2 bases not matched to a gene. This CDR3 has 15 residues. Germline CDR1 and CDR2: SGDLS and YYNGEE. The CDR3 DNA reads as TGTGCCAGCAGCGTAGGGCTAGCGGCCTACAATGAGCAGTTCTTC. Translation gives CASSVGLAAYNEQFF.

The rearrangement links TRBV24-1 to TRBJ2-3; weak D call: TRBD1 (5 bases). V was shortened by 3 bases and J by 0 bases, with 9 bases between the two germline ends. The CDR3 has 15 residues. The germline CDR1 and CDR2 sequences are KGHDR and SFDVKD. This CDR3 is CATSDPRQSTDTQYF. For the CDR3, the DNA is TGTGCCACCAGTGATCCTCGACAGAGCACAGATACGCAGTATTTT.

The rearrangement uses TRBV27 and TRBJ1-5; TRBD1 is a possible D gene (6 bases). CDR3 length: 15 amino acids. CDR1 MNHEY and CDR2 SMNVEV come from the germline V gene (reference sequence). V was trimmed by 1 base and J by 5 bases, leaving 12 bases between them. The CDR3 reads CASSLWGRGDQPQHF. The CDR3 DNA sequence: TGTGCCAGCAGTTTATGGGGCAGGGGAGATCAGCCCCAGCATTTT.

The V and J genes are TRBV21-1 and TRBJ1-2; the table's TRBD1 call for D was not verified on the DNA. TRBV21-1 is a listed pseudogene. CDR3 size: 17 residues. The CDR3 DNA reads TGTGCCAGCGGTCGCAGGACAGAGGAAGATCCCTACTATGGCTACACCTTC. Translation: CASGRRTEEDPYYGYTF.

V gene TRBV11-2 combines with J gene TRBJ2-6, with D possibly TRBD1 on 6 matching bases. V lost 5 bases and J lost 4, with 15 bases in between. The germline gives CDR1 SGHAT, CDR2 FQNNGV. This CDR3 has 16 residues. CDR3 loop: CASSKLGGPGANVLTF. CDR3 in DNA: TGTGCCAGCAGCAAGCTAGGGGGTCCCGGGGCCAACGTCCTGACTTTC.

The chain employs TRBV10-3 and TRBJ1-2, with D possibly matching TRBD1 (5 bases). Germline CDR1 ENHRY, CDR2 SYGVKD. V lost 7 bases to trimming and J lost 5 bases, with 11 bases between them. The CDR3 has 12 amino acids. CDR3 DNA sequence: TGTGCCATCATGGGGGGTCCGTATGGCTACACCTTC. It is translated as CAIMGGPYGYTF.

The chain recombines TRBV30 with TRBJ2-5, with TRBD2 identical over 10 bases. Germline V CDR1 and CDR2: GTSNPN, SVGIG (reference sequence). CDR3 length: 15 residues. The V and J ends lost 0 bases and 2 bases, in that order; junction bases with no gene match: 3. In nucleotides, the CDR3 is TGTGCCTGGAGTGTACCAGCGGGGGGGCAAGAGACCCAGTACTTC. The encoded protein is CAWSVPAGGQETQYF.

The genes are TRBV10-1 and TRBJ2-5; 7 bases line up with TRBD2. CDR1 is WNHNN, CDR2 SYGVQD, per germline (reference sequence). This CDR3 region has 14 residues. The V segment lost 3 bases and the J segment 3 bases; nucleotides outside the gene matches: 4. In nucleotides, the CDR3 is TGCGCCAGCAGTGAACCGGGACTAAAAGAGACCCAGTACTTC. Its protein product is CASSEPGLKETQYF.

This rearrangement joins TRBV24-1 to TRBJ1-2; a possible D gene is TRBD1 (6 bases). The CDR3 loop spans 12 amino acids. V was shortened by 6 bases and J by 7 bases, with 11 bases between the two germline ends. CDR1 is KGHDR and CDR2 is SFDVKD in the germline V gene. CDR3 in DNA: TGTGCCACCAGTACCACAGGGTTTGGCTACACCTTC. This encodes CATSTTGFGYTF.

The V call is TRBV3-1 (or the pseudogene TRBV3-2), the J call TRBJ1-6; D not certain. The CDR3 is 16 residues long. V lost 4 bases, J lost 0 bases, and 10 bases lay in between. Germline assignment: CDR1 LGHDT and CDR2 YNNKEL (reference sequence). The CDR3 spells CASSLLALSYNSPLHF. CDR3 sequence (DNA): TGTGCCAGCAGCCTGCTGGCCCTCTCCTATAATTCACCCCTCCACTTT.

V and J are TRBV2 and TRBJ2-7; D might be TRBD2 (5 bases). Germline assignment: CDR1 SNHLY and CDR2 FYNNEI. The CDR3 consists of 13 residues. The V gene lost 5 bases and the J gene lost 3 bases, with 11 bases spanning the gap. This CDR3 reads CASSPGTLYEQYF. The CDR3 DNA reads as TGTGCCAGCAGTCCGGGAACCCTCTACGAGCAGTACTTC.

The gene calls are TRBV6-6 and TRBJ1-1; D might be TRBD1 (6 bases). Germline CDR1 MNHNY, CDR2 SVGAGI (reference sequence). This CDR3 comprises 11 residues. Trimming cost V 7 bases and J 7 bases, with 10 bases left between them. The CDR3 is CASTAGDEAFF. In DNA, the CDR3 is TGTGCCAGCACCGCAGGGGATGAAGCTTTCTTT.

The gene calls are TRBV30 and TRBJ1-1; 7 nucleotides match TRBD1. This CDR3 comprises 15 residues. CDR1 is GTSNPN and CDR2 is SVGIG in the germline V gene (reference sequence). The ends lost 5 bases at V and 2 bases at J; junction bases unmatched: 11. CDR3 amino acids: CAWAGGTGDNTEAFF. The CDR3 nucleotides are TGTGCCTGGGCTGGGGGAACAGGGGATAACACTGAAGCTTTCTTT.

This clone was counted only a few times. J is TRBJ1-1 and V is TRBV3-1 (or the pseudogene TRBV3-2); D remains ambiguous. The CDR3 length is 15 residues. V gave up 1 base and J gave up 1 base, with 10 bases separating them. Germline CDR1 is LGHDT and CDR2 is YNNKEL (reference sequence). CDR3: CASSQALQPNTEAFF. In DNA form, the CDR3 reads TGTGCCAGCAGCCAAGCCTTACAGCCGAACACTGAAGCTTTCTTT.